Each of the 10 T cell receptor beta chains below was sequenced from the same sample in a study of blood T cells in healthy people across ages. A J-beta primer mix and a sample-barcoded 5' primer were used in a second PCR of roughly 6 to 12 cycles. TCRdb itself ran the 5' RACE reads through MiXCR, one entry per CDR3 protein. The sample carries around 580,000 distinct CDR3 sequences, around half recorded once. Input material: blood. The receptors derive from a man older than 75 in good health.

V and J are TRBV11-2 and TRBJ2-3; D assignment may be TRBD1 or TRBD2 (6 bases each). The length of the CDR3 is 18 residues. Germline values: CDR1 SGHAT, CDR2 FQNNGV. Trimming pared 5 bases from V and 0 bases from J, leaving 21 bases between. DNA for the CDR3: TGTGCCAGCAGCGCCTTGGGGGGCGGCCTTCTTAGCACAGATACGCAGTATTTT. The encoded protein is CASSALGGGLLSTDTQYF.

This clonotype was counted a few times. V usage is TRBV4-2 and J usage is TRBJ2-1, with TRBD2 matching 7 bases. The V and J ends lost 2 bases and 0 bases, in that order; junction bases with no gene match: 4. Germline assignment: CDR1 LGHNA and CDR2 YNFKEQ. This CDR3 is 16 amino acids long. Here the CDR3 reads CASSQQLASSYNEQFF. The CDR3 DNA is TGTGCCAGCAGCCAACAACTAGCGAGCTCCTACAATGAGCAGTTCTTC.

The chain combines TRBV6-6 with TRBJ2-1; D possibly matches TRBD1 or TRBD2 (5 bases each). From germline, CDR1 is MNHNY and CDR2 SVGAGI (reference sequence). The CDR3 totals 13 residues. The germline V and J ends were trimmed by 6 bases and 9 bases, with 15 bases remaining between them. The DNA of the CDR3 is TGTGCCAGCAGGGGGACCTCGGTGGGTGAGCAGTTCTTC. This sequence encodes CASRGTSVGEQFF.

The gene calls are TRBV4-2 and TRBJ2-5; TRBD1 is a possible D gene (5 bases). The germline V gene has CDR1 LGHNA and CDR2 YNFKEQ. V was clipped by 0 bases and J by 4 bases, with 9 bases between them. The CDR3 has 14 amino acids. The DNA of the CDR3 is TGTGCCAGCAGCCAAGATTGGCAGGGAGAGACCCAGTACTTC. The encoded protein is CASSQDWQGETQYF.

The chain combines TRBV24-1 with TRBJ2-3; 9 nucleotides align to TRBD2. The V segment lost 6 bases and the J segment 6 bases; nucleotides outside the gene matches: 12. CDR1 is KGHDR, CDR2 SFDVKD, per germline. The CDR3 runs to 16 residues. CDR3 DNA: TGTGCCACCAGTCGGCGTCTAGCGGGATTTCTGGATACGCAGTATTTT. It is translated as CATSRRLAGFLDTQYF.

This clonotype was detected only a few times. This rearrangement joins TRBV6-6 to TRBJ1-2; 10 positions match TRBD1. J lost 4 bases, V lost 4 bases, and 6 bases had no gene match. The CDR3 is 15 amino acids. Germline CDR1 is MNHNY and CDR2 is SVGAGI (reference sequence). The CDR3, as DNA: TGTGCCAGCAGTTCGGGACAGGGGACGATCTATGGCTACACCTTC. It encodes CASSSGQGTIYGYTF.

J is TRBJ1-2 and V is TRBV29-1; tentatively, D is TRBD1 (5 bases). This CDR3 region has 12 residues. Germline values: CDR1 SQVTM, CDR2 ANQGSEA. Trimming stripped 4 bases from V and 5 bases from J, with 11 bases between. CDR3 sequence (DNA): TGCAGCGTTGTGCGACAGTCTTATGGCTACACCTTC. This sequence encodes CSVVRQSYGYTF.

The chain joins TRBV20-1 to TRBJ1-5; a possible D gene is TRBD1 (5 bases). The CDR3 sequence is 18 residues long. Germline-derived CDR1 and CDR2 are DFQATT and SNEGSKA (reference sequence). V shed 3 bases and J shed 5 bases, with 26 bases lying between them. CDR3 DNA sequence: TGCAGTGCTAGGGGGGGACGGGGTTCACGGCTCGTTGATCAGCCCCAGCATTTT. It is translated as CSARGGRGSRLVDQPQHF.

V is TRBV28 and J is TRBJ2-3; 8 nucleotides agree with TRBD1. The CDR3 is 15 amino acids. CDR1 and CDR2 from the germline V gene are MDHEN and SYDVKM. The junction had 10 bases not matched to a gene; V was cut back by 6 bases and J by 5 bases. Here the CDR3 reads CASSRLTGEVDTQYF. The CDR3 coding sequence is TGTGCCAGCAGCCGATTGACAGGGGAGGTAGATACGCAGTATTTT. Full variable domain (outside the CDR3, taken from reference TRBV28 and TRBJ2-3): DVKVTQSSRYLVKRTGEKVFLECVQDMDHENMFWYRQDPGLGLRLIYFSYDVKMKEKGDIPEGYSVSREKKERFSLILESASTNQTSMYLCASSRLTGEVDTQYFGPGTRLTVL.

The CDR3 protein is CASSPWDLETQYF. CDR3 nucleotide sequence: TGTGCCAGCAGCCCCTGGGATTTGGAGACCCAGTACTTC. This rearrangement joins TRBV7-2 to TRBJ2-7; D unclear. Matching the DNA end better, TRBJ2-5 makes the J call doubtful. This CDR3 contains 13 residues. Germline assignment: CDR1 SGHTA and CDR2 FQGNSA.